These 19 T cell receptor beta chains came from one sample sequenced in a study of radiation and T cells in renal cell carcinoma. Sequenced by immunoSEQ multiplex PCR; TCRdb stores in-frame clones only, minus some. The table includes 150,000 to 180,000 clones, about 91% detected once. Time point indicated: blood 2 weeks post-SBRT. Noted treatment: 15 Gy SBRT to primary tumor, nephrectomy 4 weeks later. The input for sequencing was blood, taken from a patient whose treatment included radiotherapy and nephrectomy. These receptors were obtained from a woman between 45 and 60 years old with renal cell carcinoma.

V and J are TRBV23-1 and TRBJ1-2; D is ambiguous. TRBV23-1 is an ORF, and what it does is uncertain. V shed 2 bases and J shed 2 bases, with 12 bases lying between them. The CDR3 spans 15 residues. The CDR3 DNA follows: TGCGCCAGCAGTCAACGAATCCAGGCCAACTATGGCTACACCTTC. Translated, it gives CASSQRIQANYGYTF.

V gene TRBV10-2 combines with J gene TRBJ2-7, with unresolved D. CDR3 size: 14 residues. V gave up 7 bases and J gave up 6 bases, with 19 bases separating them. From germline, CDR1 is WSHSY and CDR2 SAAADI. CDR3 coding DNA: TGCGCCAGCACCCCCAGCCCAGGAGCAATCGAGCAGTACTTC. It specifies CASTPSPGAIEQYF.

This sequence joins TRBV5-1 and TRBJ1-1, with D possibly matching TRBD1 (5 bases). Germline lookup yields CDR1 SGHRS and CDR2 YFSETQ. The ends were cut back, 4 bases at V and 5 bases at J, with 18 bases in the middle. The CDR3 is 15 amino acids. CDR3 residues: CASSPRSLRETEAFF. The CDR3 region has the DNA TGCGCCAGCAGCCCTCGGAGTCTCAGGGAGACTGAAGCTTTCTTT.

The genes are TRBV6-5 and TRBJ1-1; D is uncertain. Trimming took off 2 bases at V and 4 bases at J, with 17 bases between the two ends. This CDR3 comprises 16 residues. CDR1 and CDR2 from the germline V gene are MNHEY and SVGAGI. The CDR3 is CASSYGLLLEGTEAFF. CDR3 DNA sequence: TGTGCCAGCAGTTACGGCTTACTTTTAGAGGGCACTGAAGCTTTCTTT.

This chain links TRBV29-1 with TRBJ2-3; 9 nucleotides match TRBD2. The length of the CDR3 is 16 residues. J gave up 4 bases and V 7 bases, and 15 bases lay outside the gene matches. Germline V gene data show CDR1 as SQVTM and CDR2 as ANQGSEA. The CDR3 nucleotides are TGCAGCGGGGGGGAGATTAGCGGGGGACGAGCAGATACGCAGTATTTT. This encodes CSGGEISGGRADTQYF.

The chain couples TRBV18 to TRBJ1-2; 8 bases fit TRBD1. Losses at the gene ends were 4 bases for V and 6 bases for J; bases not matched to a gene: 1. The germline V gene has CDR1 KGHSH and CDR2 LQKENI. The CDR3 consists of 12 residues. The CDR3 here is CASSLQGDGYTF. The CDR3 DNA is TGTGCCAGCTCACTACAGGGGGATGGCTACACCTTC.

This clone was detected only a few times. The chain links TRBV29-1 to TRBJ1-1; TRBD1 agrees at 11 bases. V was clipped by 4 bases and J by 5 bases; unmatched bases: 6. Germline V lookup: CDR1 SQVTM, CDR2 ANQGSEA. This CDR3 is built from 14 residues. CDR3 coding DNA: TGCAGCGTTGGGGGGACAGGGGGAGATACTGAAGCTTTCTTT. Residues: CSVGGTGGDTEAFF.

V is TRBV9 and J is TRBJ2-3, with 12 bases identical to TRBD2. The trim removed 4 bases at V and 3 bases at J, leaving 9 bases unmatched. Per germline, CDR1 SGDLS and CDR2 YYNGEE. CDR3 length: 17 residues. CDR3 in DNA: TGTGCCAGCAGCCGTCGACTAGCGGGGGTGGAGACAGATACGCAGTATTTT. Protein product: CASSRRLAGVETDTQYF.

The V and J genes are TRBV7-9 and TRBJ2-7; perhaps D is TRBD1 or TRBD2 (5 bases each). The V end was cut by 4 bases, the J end by 1 base, with 14 bases between. Looked up from germline, CDR1 is SEHNR and CDR2 is FQNEAQ (reference sequence). CDR3 length equals 15 residues. CDR3 loop: CASSSDWGKSYEQYF. The CDR3 DNA reads as TGTGCCAGCAGCTCTGACTGGGGGAAGTCCTACGAGCAGTACTTC.

This clone was found a few times. The rearrangement joins TRBV6-5 to TRBJ1-1; D remains ambiguous. The CDR3 has 11 amino acids. V gave up 8 bases and J gave up 6 bases, with 10 bases separating them. Germline V gene data show CDR1 as MNHEY and CDR2 as SVGAGI. CDR3 DNA sequence: TGTGCCAGCGGCCGATACGCTGAAGCTTTCTTT. It specifies CASGRYAEAFF.

This clone was counted a single time. This chain links TRBV5-1 with TRBJ2-1, with D perhaps matching TRBD1 (5 bases). The CDR3 loop spans 14 amino acids. V was trimmed by 2 bases and J by 3 bases, leaving 9 bases between them. Germline-derived CDR1 and CDR2 are SGHRS and YFSETQ. CDR3 loop: CASSLSGNYNEQFF. Here the CDR3 DNA reads TGCGCCAGCAGCTTATCAGGGAACTACAATGAGCAGTTCTTC.

The rearrangement links TRBV11-2 to TRBJ2-5, with 11 bases that match TRBD2. This CDR3 is 15 amino acids long. The V and J ends lost 6 bases and 4 bases, in that order; junction bases with no gene match: 7. Germline V gene lookup returns CDR1 SGHAT and CDR2 FQNNGV. The CDR3 DNA is TGTGCCAGCAGGGTAGCGGGGGGGCCCGGAGAGACCCAGTACTTC. Its translation: CASRVAGGPGETQYF.

This clone was seen only once. The genes are TRBV7-2 and TRBJ1-2; TRBD1 is a possible D gene (6 bases). Trimming removed 4 bases at V and 8 bases at J, with 14 bases between. Germline V CDR1 and CDR2: SGHTA, FQGNSA. The CDR3 contains 13 residues. This chain's CDR3 is CASSSGQFGGYTF. CDR3 nucleotides: TGTGCCAGCAGCTCAGGACAGTTCGGAGGCTACACCTTC.

The rearrangement joins TRBV5-1 to TRBJ2-5; either TRBD1 or TRBD2 may supply D (5 bases each). Germline lookup yields CDR1 SGHRS and CDR2 YFSETQ. V lost 0 bases to trimming and J lost 5 bases, with 11 bases between them. CDR3 length: 14 residues. The CDR3 DNA reads as TGCGCCAGCAGCTTGGGGGACCTGGGGGAGACCCAGTACTTC. Its protein product is CASSLGDLGETQYF. The full variable domain, with the rest looked up from reference TRBV5-1 and TRBJ2-5, is KAGVTQTPRYLIKTRGQQVTLSCSPISGHRSVSWYQQTPGQGLQFLFEYFSETQRNKGNFPGRFSGRQFSNSRSEMNVSTLELGDSALYLCASSLGDLGETQYFGPGTRLLVL.

This rearrangement joins TRBV4-3 to TRBJ2-2; 10 nucleotides agree with TRBD2. After removal of 0 bases from V and 3 bases from J, the junction contained 7 bases not matched to a gene. The CDR3 totals 18 residues. The germline CDR1 and CDR2 sequences are LGHNA and YSLEER. The CDR3 here is CASSQEIRLAGDTGELFF. The CDR3 DNA is TGCGCCAGCAGCCAAGAAATAAGGCTAGCGGGGGACACCGGGGAGCTGTTTTTT.

The V and J genes are TRBV27 and TRBJ2-1, with TRBD2 matching over 8 bases. The CDR3 consists of 17 residues. The junction had 14 bases not matched to a gene; V was cut back by 4 bases and J by 6 bases. Germline CDR1 MNHEY, CDR2 SMNVEV (reference sequence). The CDR3 nucleotides read TGTGCCAGCAGTTCCCCCTCGGGGGGGCGCAGTCGCAATGAGCAGTTCTTC. This encodes CASSSPSGGRSRNEQFF.

This rearrangement joins TRBV6-1 to TRBJ2-1, with TRBD2 as a possible D gene (7 bases). The CDR3 has 16 amino acids. The germline CDR1 and CDR2 sequences are MNHNS and SASEGT. V dropped 0 bases and J dropped 7 bases, with 16 bases sitting between them. The CDR3 DNA reads TGTGCCAGCAGTGAAGCGGCGGGGGCCGGTAGTAATGAGCAGTTCTTC. It codes for CASSEAAGAGSNEQFF.

The chain carries TRBV19 and TRBJ2-3; TRBD2 aligns across 7 bases. The CDR3 runs 17 residues. J was trimmed by 0 bases and V by 4 bases; bases with no gene match: 10. Germline V CDR1 and CDR2: LNHDA, SQIVND (reference sequence). The DNA for the CDR3 is TGTGCCAGTAGTACCAGCCTACTAGCGACTAGCACAGATACGCAGTATTTT. Translated: CASSTSLLATSTDTQYF.

J is TRBJ2-3 and V is TRBV9, with 7 bases that match TRBD2. Unmatched junction bases numbered 9, after V lost 0 bases and J lost 2 bases. Germline V lookup: CDR1 SGDLS, CDR2 YYNGEE. The CDR3 sequence is 17 residues long. Here the CDR3 DNA reads TGTGCCAGCAGCGTAGTTCCGGCAGCGGGACTCACAGATACGCAGTATTTT. Its translation is CASSVVPAAGLTDTQYF.